Given below is one TCR beta chain in context. What it recognizes is unknown. The data were obtained in a study of post-analysis software for immune sequencing data. Study information: Included courses were relapsing-remitting and secondary progressive multiple sclerosis; progressive-relapsing multiple sclerosis was also included.

The CDR3 runs 14 residues. Germline V gene sequence: CDR1 DFQATT, CDR2 SNEGSKA (reference sequence). J was trimmed by 2 bases and V by 5 bases; bases with no gene match: 7. Findings and caveats of the study: Co-batched samples clustered tightly together by F measure. Controls' normalized Chao1 diversity significantly exceeded that of multiple sclerosis patients. Patients carried five TRBV segments more frequently than controls did, and TRBV5-6, TRBV5-1 and TRBV20-1 were among them.

Included in the TCR beta cDNA libraries were unique molecular identifiers. T cells, about 0.9 to 10 million of them, yielded roughly 550,000 cDNA molecules. Using its own MiXCR run on the PCR reads, TCRdb lists one record per CDR3 protein. The repertoire consists of under 900,000 distinct CDR3 sequences, with about 53% occurring once and the leading ten covering approximately 4.3%. This sequence joins TRBV20-1 and TRBJ2-3, with 7 bases lining up with TRBD2. The material sequenced was blood. The receptor's source is a girl aged 5-17 years with multiple sclerosis. CDR3 sequence: CSALLARDTDTQYF. The CDR3 DNA sequence: TGCAGTGCTCTACTAGCGAGGGACACAGATACGCAGTATTTT.